The source of this T cell receptor (beta chain) is a study of T cell changes during pregnancy in multiple sclerosis. The CDR3 runs to 17 residues. Germline V lookup: CDR1 SGHRS, CDR2 YFSETQ. Trimming cost V 0 bases and J 1 base; bases outside gene matches: 9. Clones were sequenced by immunoSEQ multiplex PCR, and TCRdb holds only the in-frame ones, with some missing. Among tens of thousands of clones listed, around 94% were seen once. Sequencing was performed on CD4+ T cells from peripheral blood mononuclear cells, taken after pregnancy. The clonotype comes from a female donor with multiple sclerosis, enrolled in a pregnancy study. This chain joins TRBV5-1 and TRBJ1-2, with 7 positions matching TRBD1. The CDR3 loop is CASSLALPGQRNYGYTF. The CDR3 nucleotides are TGCGCCAGCAGCTTGGCTCTACCGGGACAGCGTAACTATGGCTACACCTTC.